The 15 T cell receptor beta chains given below trace back to one sample, sequenced in a study of blood T cell repertoires in COVID-19. Measured with immunoSEQ multiplex PCR; TCRdb has only the in-frame clones, and not every one. This repertoire shows some 150,000 clones, over 75% found once; its top ten account for 0.63%. Sequencing was done on a sample of peripheral blood. The receptors come from a man aged 55 to 70 with COVID-19, enrolled during active disease.

The sample holds one count of this clone. The rearrangement uses TRBV19 and TRBJ2-1; TRBD2 agrees at 9 bases. The V segment lost 7 bases and the J segment 7 bases; nucleotides outside the gene matches: 8. The germline V gene encodes CDR1 LNHDA and CDR2 SQIVND (reference sequence). The CDR3 contains 14 residues. In DNA, the CDR3 is TGTGCCAGTAAGAGAAGCGGGGGGCCGAATGAGCAGTTCTTC. Amino acids: CASKRSGGPNEQFF.

The gene calls are TRBV27 and TRBJ2-7, with D maybe TRBD2 (5 bases). The CDR3 has 12 amino acids. Per germline, CDR1 MNHEY and CDR2 SMNVEV (reference sequence). Trimming removed 5 bases at V and 4 bases at J, with 9 bases between. The CDR3 spells CASSLGGYEQYF. The CDR3 region has the DNA TGTGCCAGCAGTCTCGGCGGGTACGAGCAGTACTTC.

The chain links TRBV25-1 to TRBJ2-7, with TRBD2 matching 7 bases. Germline V gene data show CDR1 as MGHDK and CDR2 as SYGVNS. V lost 6 bases to trimming and J lost 4 bases; unmatched junction nucleotides: 9. This CDR3 comprises 14 residues. The CDR3 here is CASRSGGRTYEQYF. The CDR3 DNA follows: TGTGCCAGCAGATCGGGGGGACGGACTTACGAGCAGTACTTC.

V usage is TRBV6-2 or TRBV6-3 and J usage is TRBJ2-1; a possible D gene is TRBD2 (6 bases). The V and J ends lost 2 bases and 7 bases respectively, with 15 bases between them. Germline V CDR1 and CDR2: MNHEY, SVGEGT. This CDR3 contains 15 residues. This CDR3 reads CASSYPGLRGNEQFF. CDR3 nucleotide sequence: TGTGCCAGCAGTTACCCCGGGCTTCGGGGGAATGAGCAGTTCTTC.

V usage is TRBV7-2 and J usage is TRBJ2-7; no clear D gene. CDR1 is SGHTA and CDR2 is FQGNSA in the germline V gene. This CDR3 is built from 13 residues. V lost 3 bases to trimming and J lost 2 bases, with 8 bases between them. The CDR3 protein is CASSFTGAYEQYF. DNA of the CDR3: TGTGCCAGCAGCTTCACTGGAGCCTACGAGCAGTACTTC. The full variable domain, in which reference TRBV7-2 and TRBJ2-7 provide the parts outside the CDR3, is GAGVSQSPSNKVTEKGKDVELRCDPISGHTALYWYRQSLGQGLEFLIYFQGNSAPDKSGLPSDRFSAERTGGSVSTLTIQRTQQEDSAVYLCASSFTGAYEQYFGPGTRLTVT.

The J gene is TRBJ2-3, the V gene TRBV6-2 or TRBV6-3, with 10 bases identical to TRBD1. Germline lookup yields CDR1 MNHEY and CDR2 SVGEGT. V was pared by 2 bases and J by 6 bases, with 11 bases of the junction left unmatched. This CDR3 spans 17 amino acids. The CDR3 nucleotides read TGTGCCAGCAGTTACCCGAACCGACAGGGGGCGCGGGATACGCAGTATTTT. This sequence encodes CASSYPNRQGARDTQYF.

CDR3 DNA: TGTGCCAGCAGCTTAGGGACAGCCTCGAGCTCTGGAAACACCATATATTTT. This gives the protein CASSLGTASSSGNTIYF. The chain couples TRBV7-2 to TRBJ1-3, with D perhaps matching TRBD1 (6 bases). The CDR3 runs to 17 residues. V gave up 1 base and J gave up 0 bases, with 13 bases separating them. The germline gives CDR1 SGHTA, CDR2 FQGNSA.

The chain couples TRBV19 to TRBJ1-5; 11 positions agree with TRBD1. CDR1 is LNHDA, CDR2 SQIVND, per germline (reference sequence). This CDR3 spans 16 amino acids. Trimming cost V 6 bases and J 4 bases; bases outside gene matches: 8. This CDR3 is CASSQGGTGGNQPQHF. CDR3 coding DNA: TGTGCCAGTAGCCAAGGAGGGACAGGGGGGAATCAGCCCCAGCATTTT.

This clone was detected only once. The chain is built from TRBV11-2 and TRBJ2-2, with TRBD2 matching 11 bases. The CDR3 has 19 residues. Losses at the gene ends were 1 base for V and 0 bases for J; bases not matched to a gene: 7. Per germline, CDR1 SGHAT and CDR2 FQNNGV. CDR3 sequence: CASSLVASGGRTNTGELFF. CDR3 in DNA: TGTGCCAGCAGCTTAGTGGCTAGCGGGGGGCGAACGAACACCGGGGAGCTGTTTTTT.

This rearrangement joins TRBV24-1 to TRBJ1-2; possibly TRBD1 for D (5 bases). The V end lost 6 bases, the J end lost 4 bases, and 17 bases lay between the germline ends. CDR1 KGHDR and CDR2 SFDVKD come from the germline V gene. The CDR3 sequence is 15 residues long. The CDR3 spells CATSIGGDPSYGYTF. The CDR3 DNA sequence: TGTGCCACCAGTATCGGGGGAGATCCTTCCTATGGCTACACCTTC.

The V and J genes are TRBV27 and TRBJ1-6, with TRBD1 matching over 8 bases. Germline CDR1 reads MNHEY; CDR2 reads SMNVEV (reference sequence). The CDR3 is made up of 16 amino acids. V lost 2 bases, J lost 7 bases, and 7 bases stayed unmatched. The CDR3 region has the DNA TGTGCCAGCAGTTTACAGGGGGCGCTGAGAAATTCACCCCTCCACTTT. Translating it yields CASSLQGALRNSPLHF.

The V gene is TRBV7-2, the J gene TRBJ2-1, with 11 nucleotides matching TRBD1. The CDR3 extends over 16 amino acids. Germline V gene data show CDR1 as SGHTA and CDR2 as FQGNSA. The junction had 10 bases not matched to a gene; V was cut back by 5 bases and J by 7 bases. In DNA form, the CDR3 reads TGTGCCAGCAGCCCTTATCGCGGACAGGGGGCTAATGAGCAGTTCTTC. Amino acid sequence: CASSPYRGQGANEQFF.

The gene calls are TRBV4-2 and TRBJ2-2, with D perhaps TRBD2 (7 bases). The CDR3 runs to 16 residues. The germline V and J ends were trimmed by 4 bases and 5 bases, with 17 bases remaining between them. CDR1 is LGHNA and CDR2 is YNFKEQ in the germline V gene. The DNA for the CDR3 is TGTGCCAGCAGCCCCGCGGGGGCCACTTATACCGGGGAGCTGTTTTTT. Its protein product is CASSPAGATYTGELFF.

This clone is a singleton in its sample. The chain combines TRBV28 with TRBJ2-6; D is possibly TRBD2 (5 bases). Germline-derived CDR1 and CDR2 are MDHEN and SYDVKM. Trimming pared 6 bases from V and 3 bases from J, leaving 12 bases between. The CDR3 consists of 15 residues. Here the CDR3 reads CASSPHGGGANVLTF. Here the CDR3 DNA reads TGTGCCAGCAGCCCCCACGGAGGTGGGGCCAACGTCCTGACTTTC.

The rearrangement joins TRBV5-6 to TRBJ1-1; TRBD1 matches 8 bases. Germline V gene data show CDR1 as SGHDT and CDR2 as YYEEEE. CDR3 length: 17 amino acids. J was trimmed by 6 bases and V by 4 bases; bases with no gene match: 17. CDR3 sequence (DNA): TGTGCCAGCAGCCACGACGACAGGGGCGGGAGAAGCCCTGAAGCTTTCTTT. Its translation: CASSHDDRGGRSPEAFF. Using reference TRBV5-6 and TRBJ1-1 for the parts outside the CDR3, the full variable domain is DAGVTQSPTHLIKTRGQQVTLRCSPKSGHDTVSWYQQALGQGPQFIFQYYEEEERQRGNFPDRFSGHQFPNYSSELNVNALLLGDSALYLCASSHDDRGGRSPEAFFGQGTRLTVV.